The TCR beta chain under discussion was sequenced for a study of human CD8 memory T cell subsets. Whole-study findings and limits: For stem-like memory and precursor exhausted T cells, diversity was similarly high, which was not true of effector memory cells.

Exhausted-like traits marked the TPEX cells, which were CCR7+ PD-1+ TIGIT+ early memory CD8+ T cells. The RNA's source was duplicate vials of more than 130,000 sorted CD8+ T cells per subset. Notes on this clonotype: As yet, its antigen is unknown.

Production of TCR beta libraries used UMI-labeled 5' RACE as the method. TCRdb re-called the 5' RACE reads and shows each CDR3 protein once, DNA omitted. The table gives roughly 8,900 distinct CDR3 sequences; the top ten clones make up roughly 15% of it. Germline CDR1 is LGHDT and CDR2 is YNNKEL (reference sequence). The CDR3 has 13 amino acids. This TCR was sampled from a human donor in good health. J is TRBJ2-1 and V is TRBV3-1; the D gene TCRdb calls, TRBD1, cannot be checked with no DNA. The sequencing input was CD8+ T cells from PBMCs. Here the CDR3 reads CASSPLAPAEQFF.